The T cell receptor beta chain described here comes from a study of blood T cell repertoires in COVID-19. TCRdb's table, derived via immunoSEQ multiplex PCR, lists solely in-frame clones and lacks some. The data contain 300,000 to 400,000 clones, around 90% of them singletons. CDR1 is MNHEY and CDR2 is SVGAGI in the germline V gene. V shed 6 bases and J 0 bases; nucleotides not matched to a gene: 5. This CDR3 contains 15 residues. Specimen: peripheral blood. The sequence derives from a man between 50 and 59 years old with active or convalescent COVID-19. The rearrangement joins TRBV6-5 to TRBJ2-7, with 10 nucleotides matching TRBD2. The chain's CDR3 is CASSRSGGVSYEQYF. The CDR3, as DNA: TGTGCCAGCAGCCGGAGCGGGGGGGTCTCCTACGAGCAGTACTTC.